The 23 T cell receptor beta chains below come from one sample, sequenced in a study of beta chain features in type 1 diabetes. The study reverse transcribed the entire isolated RNA, so it sequenced expressed TCRB transcripts. Only in-frame clones appear in the TCRdb table, and some are missing; sequencing was by immunoSEQ multiplex PCR. The sample lists 600,000 or so clones, more than 13% seen once, with roughly 0.04% in the top ten. Points from the study as a whole: TCRB CDR3s from Type 1 diabetes patients were moderately but significantly shorter in all four CD4+ subsets.

The antigens these receptors bind are not known. The sequencing input was naive CD4+ T cells from blood. These receptors all come from a young man with type 1 diabetes.

V is TRBV7-9 and J is TRBJ2-7; D perhaps matches TRBD1 (5 bases). The germline V gene encodes CDR1 SEHNR and CDR2 FQNEAQ (reference sequence). This CDR3 spans 14 amino acids. V was pared by 1 base and J by 6 bases, with 13 bases between. DNA for the CDR3: TGTGCCAGCAGCTTAGGGATCCAGGGTATCGAGCAGTACTTC. Translating it yields CASSLGIQGIEQYF.

This clone was seen a few times. The chain is built from TRBV6-1 and TRBJ2-7; a possible D gene is TRBD1 (5 bases). Germline V gives CDR1 MNHNS, CDR2 SASEGT. This CDR3 spans 15 amino acids. Trimming took 2 bases from V and 3 from J, leaving 14 bases between them. CDR3 sequence (DNA): TGTGCCAGCAGTGAAAACCGCAGGGTAGGCTACGAGCAGTACTTC. Its protein is CASSENRRVGYEQYF.

This clone was counted between two and nine times. The gene calls are TRBV30 and TRBJ2-7; TRBD2 agrees at 14 bases. V shed 3 bases and J 10 bases; nucleotides not matched to a gene: 8. This CDR3 is 14 amino acids long. CDR1 is GTSNPN and CDR2 is SVGIG in the germline V gene (reference sequence). The CDR3, as DNA: TGTGCCTGGAGCTATACCGGGACTAGCGGGGGACAGTACTTC. It translates to CAWSYTGTSGGQYF.

There are a few counts of this clone. Mismatch with germline at one junction end may stem from a read error. This chain uses TRBV10-3 with TRBJ2-7, with D perhaps matching TRBD2 (6 bases). The CDR3 loop spans 12 amino acids. Germline V gives CDR1 ENHRY, CDR2 SYGVKD. The CDR3: CAISESMGEAVF. Here the CDR3 DNA reads TGTGCCATCAGTGAGTCTATGGGGGAGGCTGTGTTC.

V and J are TRBV6-1 and TRBJ1-5; no clear D. This CDR3 spans 14 amino acids. With 5 bases removed from V and 3 bases from J, the gap between germline ends came to 11 bases. Germline V gene lookup returns CDR1 MNHNS and CDR2 SASEGT. In DNA form, the CDR3 reads TGTGCCAGCAGTTATCGACCGTACAATCAGCCCCAGCATTTT. The encoded protein is CASSYRPYNQPQHF.

This clone turned up a few times. This sequence joins TRBV6-1 and TRBJ2-1; D remains unclear. Germline lookup yields CDR1 MNHNS and CDR2 SASEGT. V dropped 6 bases and J dropped 2 bases, with 14 bases sitting between them. This CDR3 contains 15 residues. The DNA for the CDR3 is TGTGCCAGCAGCATCCGGGCCTTGCCCTACAATGAGCAGTTCTTC. Its protein product is CASSIRALPYNEQFF.

The rearrangement links TRBV5-1 to TRBJ1-1; tentatively, D is TRBD1 (6 bases). Trimming cost V 4 bases and J 3 bases, with 13 bases left between them. CDR1 and CDR2 (germline): SGHRS, YFSETQ. The CDR3 runs to 14 residues. The CDR3 reads CASSPQQGYTEAFF. DNA of the CDR3: TGCGCCAGCAGCCCCCAACAGGGATACACTGAAGCTTTCTTT.

This chain links TRBV10-2 with TRBJ2-2; the D is unclear. Germline assignment: CDR1 WSHSY and CDR2 SAAADI. Trimming removed 0 bases from V and 7 bases from J, with 6 bases in between. The CDR3 has 13 residues. The CDR3 region has the DNA TGCGCCAGCAGTGAGTCTAGAGGCGGGGAGCTGTTTTTT. It specifies CASSESRGGELFF.

This clone appeared a few times. V gene TRBV28 combines with J gene TRBJ2-5; a possible D gene is TRBD1 (6 bases). Trimming removed 6 bases from V and 3 bases from J, with 11 bases in between. From germline, CDR1 is MDHEN and CDR2 SYDVKM. The CDR3 is 13 residues long. The CDR3 DNA reads as TGTGCCAGCAGACAGGGAGCCGAAGAGACCCAGTACTTC. Its translation is CASRQGAEETQYF.

This clone was seen only a few times. J is TRBJ1-5 and V is TRBV2; D is possibly TRBD1 (5 bases). This CDR3 has 15 residues. Germline CDR1 and CDR2: SNHLY and FYNNEI. Trimming removed 3 bases at V and 2 bases at J, with 11 bases between. CDR3 bases: TGTGCCAGCAGTGATCGGTCCAGGGGCAATCAGCCCCAGCATTTT. Amino acids: CASSDRSRGNQPQHF.

The rearrangement uses TRBV2 and TRBJ2-1; D is perhaps TRBD2 (7 bases). Germline V gene data show CDR1 as SNHLY and CDR2 as FYNNEI. The CDR3 has 12 residues. Trimming left V 1 base short and J 16 bases short, with 14 bases between. In DNA form, the CDR3 reads TGTGCCAGCAGTGAAGTTAAGAGGGGGGGTTTCTTC. Translating gives CASSEVKRGGFF.

This clone has only a few counts. The chain combines TRBV7-3 with TRBJ1-2, with 9 bases identical to TRBD1. The CDR3 is 16 residues long. The junction had 11 bases not matched to a gene; V was cut back by 2 bases and J by 7 bases. Germline V gene sequence: CDR1 SGHTA, CDR2 FQGTGA. The CDR3 nucleotides read TGTGCCAGCAGCTTAGGGGGACAGGGCCCCCTGGTTGGCTACACCTTC. The encoded protein is CASSLGGQGPLVGYTF.

The genes are TRBV30 and TRBJ1-2; 7 bases are shared with TRBD1. Per germline, CDR1 GTSNPN and CDR2 SVGIG (reference sequence). This CDR3 is 17 amino acids long. V shed 8 bases and J 8 bases; nucleotides not matched to a gene: 26. This CDR3 reads CAPTTGGIRGGIGGYTF. The CDR3 region has the DNA TGTGCCCCTACAACGGGTGGAATACGAGGGGGCATAGGAGGCTACACCTTC.

This clone showed up just a few times. This chain joins TRBV28 and TRBJ2-3, with D unresolved. The CDR3 has 10 amino acids. The germline V gene encodes CDR1 MDHEN and CDR2 SYDVKM. Trimming cost V 10 bases and J 6 bases, with 8 bases left between them. The CDR3, as DNA: TGTGCCACTACATACGATACGCAGTATTTT. It yields the protein CATTYDTQYF.

This clone showed up just a few times. V is TRBV25-1 and J is TRBJ2-1; 11 nucleotides agree with TRBD2. Trimming cost V 4 bases and J 7 bases; bases outside gene matches: 9. Germline V lookup: CDR1 MGHDK, CDR2 SYGVNS. The CDR3 extends over 16 amino acids. The CDR3 DNA is TGTGCCAGCAGTGCACTAGCGGGAGTGGGAAGGAATGAGCAGTTCTTC. Its protein product is CASSALAGVGRNEQFF.

This clone was counted only a few times. The chain links TRBV28 to TRBJ2-1; 10 positions match TRBD1. The CDR3 consists of 15 residues. Per germline, CDR1 MDHEN and CDR2 SYDVKM. V lost 5 bases to trimming and J lost 7 bases; unmatched junction nucleotides: 8. CDR3 loop: CASSDRGLRGNEQFF. In DNA form, the CDR3 reads TGTGCCAGCAGTGACAGGGGGCTAAGAGGGAATGAGCAGTTCTTC.

The gene calls are TRBV4-3 and TRBJ2-4; D is ambiguous. CDR3 length: 16 residues. CDR1 is LGHNA and CDR2 is YSLEER in the germline V gene. Trimming took off 1 base at V and 0 bases at J, with 10 bases between the two ends. DNA for the CDR3: TGCGCCAGCAGCCAAGTTGCCTACTTAGCCAAAAACATTCAGTACTTC. Its translation: CASSQVAYLAKNIQYF.

This clone was counted a few times. This rearrangement joins TRBV7-2 to TRBJ2-1; D gene ambiguous. Germline V gene data show CDR1 as SGHTA and CDR2 as FQGNSA. Trimming pared 6 bases from V and 1 base from J, leaving 7 bases between. This CDR3 comprises 13 residues. The CDR3 spells CASRLGSYNEQFF. In DNA, the CDR3 is TGTGCCAGCAGGCTGGGGTCCTACAATGAGCAGTTCTTC.

V is TRBV9 and J is TRBJ2-7; either TRBD1 or TRBD2 may supply D (5 bases each). The CDR3 has 16 amino acids. CDR1 is SGDLS and CDR2 is YYNGEE in the germline V gene. The ends were cut back, 0 bases at V and 2 bases at J, with 15 bases in the middle. The CDR3 region has the DNA TGTGCCAGCAGCGTAGCTCAAGGGACCCAGACCTACGAGCAGTACTTC. It is translated as CASSVAQGTQTYEQYF.

Details on this clone: This specimen includes other DNA sequences encoding the same CDR3. The chain is built from TRBV6-5 and TRBJ1-1; D unresolved. Per germline, CDR1 MNHEY and CDR2 SVGAGI. This CDR3 comprises 14 residues. The ends were cut back, 2 bases at V and 1 base at J, with 8 bases in the middle. The CDR3 here is CASSYVGRNTEAFF. The CDR3 bases are TGTGCCAGCAGTTACGTAGGTCGGAACACTGAAGCTTTCTTT.

The chain combines TRBV27 with TRBJ1-2; D may be TRBD1 (5 bases). The germline gives CDR1 MNHEY, CDR2 SMNVEV (reference sequence). The CDR3 totals 13 residues. V was shortened by 8 bases and J by 2 bases, with 12 bases between the two germline ends. The CDR3 coding sequence is TGTGCCAGCGCCTGGGACGGCAACTATGGCTACACCTTC. Its protein product is CASAWDGNYGYTF.

This clone was seen a few times. This sequence joins TRBV6-5 and TRBJ1-2, with D tentatively TRBD1 (5 bases). V lost 5 bases, J lost 6 bases, and 19 bases lay in between. This CDR3 has 15 amino acids. Germline V lookup: CDR1 MNHEY, CDR2 SVGAGI. The CDR3 here is CASSSLFGVGHGYTF. CDR3 DNA: TGTGCCAGCAGTAGCCTGTTTGGGGTGGGACATGGCTACACCTTC.

The CDR3 reads CASSYSINSNEKLFF. CDR3 in DNA: TGTGCCAGCAGTTACTCTATAAATTCTAATGAAAAACTGTTTTTT. The chain links TRBV6-5 to TRBJ1-4; D ambiguous. CDR3 size: 15 residues. Germline V gene data show CDR1 as MNHEY and CDR2 as SVGAGI. The ends were cut back, 0 bases at V and 3 bases at J, with 8 bases in the middle.